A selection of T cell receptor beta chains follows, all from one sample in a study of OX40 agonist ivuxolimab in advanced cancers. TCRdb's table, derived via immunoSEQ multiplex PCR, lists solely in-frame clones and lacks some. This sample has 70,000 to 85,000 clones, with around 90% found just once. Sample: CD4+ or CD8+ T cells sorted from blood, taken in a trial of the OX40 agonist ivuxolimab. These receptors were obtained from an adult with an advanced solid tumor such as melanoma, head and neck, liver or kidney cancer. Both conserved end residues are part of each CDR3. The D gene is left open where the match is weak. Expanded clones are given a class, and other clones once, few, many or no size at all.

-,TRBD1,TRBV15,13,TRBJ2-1,TGTGCCACCAAGGACAGGGGGAACAATGAGCAGTTCTTC,CATKDRGNNEQFF
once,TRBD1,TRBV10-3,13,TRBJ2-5,TGTGCCAGCAGGGGACAGGCTGTGGAGACCCAGTACTTC,CASRGQAVETQYF
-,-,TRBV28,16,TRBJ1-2,TGTGCCAGCAGTTTAGTTTTCCTGGGGGGGTCGCAGGGCTACACCTTC,CASSLVFLGGSQGYTF
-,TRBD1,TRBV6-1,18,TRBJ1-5,TGTGCCAGCAGTGAAAGAGGGACAGCCCTATATAGCAATCAGCCCCAGCATTTT,CASSERGTALYSNQPQHF
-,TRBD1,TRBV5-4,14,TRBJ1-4,TGTGCCAGCAGCGTGGGACAGCGTAATGAAAAACTGTTTTTT,CASSVGQRNEKLFF
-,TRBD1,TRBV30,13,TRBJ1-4,TGTGCCTGGAGCACAGGGGGGAATGAAAAACTGTTTTTT,CAWSTGGNEKLFF
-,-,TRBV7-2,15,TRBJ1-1,TGTGCCAGCAGCTTAAACGGTGTGGTGAACACTGAAGCTTTCTTT,CASSLNGVVNTEAFF
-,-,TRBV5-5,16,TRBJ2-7,TGTGCCAGCAGCCTTAGGGCGACAAGACAAACCTACGAGCAGTACTTC,CASSLRATRQTYEQYF
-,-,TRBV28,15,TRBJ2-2,TGTGCCAGCAGTTTATTTACCACGAACACCGGGGAGCTGTTTTTT,CASSLFTTNTGELFF
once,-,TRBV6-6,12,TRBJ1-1,TGTGCCAGCAGAAATCCGAGTACTGAAGCTTTCTTT,CASRNPSTEAFF
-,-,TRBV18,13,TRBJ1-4,TGTGCCAGCTCACCACTGCTGGATGAAAAACTGTTTTTT,CASSPLLDEKLFF
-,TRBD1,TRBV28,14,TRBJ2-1,TGTGCCAGTACCGGGACAGGGGTCATGAATGAGCAGTTCTTC,CASTGTGVMNEQFF
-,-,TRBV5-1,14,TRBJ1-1,TGCGCCAGCAGCTTGCGGGGGGCACGGACTGAAGCTTTCTTT,CASSLRGARTEAFF
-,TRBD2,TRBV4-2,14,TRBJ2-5,TGTGCCAGCAGCCCGAGGGCGGGAGGAGAGACCCAGTACTTC,CASSPRAGGETQYF
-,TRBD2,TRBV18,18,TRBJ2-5,TGTGCCAGCTCACCACTTAGCGGGAGGCCAAGGGCCGCAGAGACCCAGTACTTC,CASSPLSGRPRAAETQYF
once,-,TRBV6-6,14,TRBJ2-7,TGTGCCAGCAGTTACTCGCAGGGTACCTACGAGCAGTACTTC,CASSYSQGTYEQYF
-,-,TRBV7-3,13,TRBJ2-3,TGTGCCAGCAGCTTCGGCGGTTCAGATACGCAGTATTTT,CASSFGGSDTQYF
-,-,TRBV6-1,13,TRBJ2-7,TGTGCCAGTTCACACGAGGGCCTAGGCGAGCAGTACTTC,CASSHEGLGEQYF
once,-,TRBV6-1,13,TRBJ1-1,TGTGCCAGCAGTGATCAGGGTAGCACTGAAGCTTTCTTT,CASSDQGSTEAFF
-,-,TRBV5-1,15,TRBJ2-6,TGCGCCAGCAGAACAGGCTCGCCCGGGGCCAACGTCCTGACTTTC,CASRTGSPGANVLTF
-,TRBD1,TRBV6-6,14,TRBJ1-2,TGTGCCAGCAGTTACCCGGGACAGGACTATGGCTACACCTTC,CASSYPGQDYGYTF
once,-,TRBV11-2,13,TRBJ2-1,TGTGCCAGCGCTTGGGTTCAAGGCAATGAGCAGTTCTTC,CASAWVQGNEQFF
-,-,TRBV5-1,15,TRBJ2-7,TGCGCCAGCAGCTTGGCTCCGGAGACGATGTACGAGCAGTACTTC,CASSLAPETMYEQYF
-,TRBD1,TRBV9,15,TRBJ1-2,TGTGCCAGCAGCCCCCCCGGGACAGGGTCTTCCGGCTACACCTTC,CASSPPGTGSSGYTF
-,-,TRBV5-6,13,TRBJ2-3,TGTGCCAGCAGCTTCCAGGGCCCAGATACGCAGTATTTT,CASSFQGPDTQYF
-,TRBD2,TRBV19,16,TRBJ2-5,TGTGCCAGTAGCCATAGGACTAGCGGGAGGGATGAGACCCAGTACTTC,CASSHRTSGRDETQYF
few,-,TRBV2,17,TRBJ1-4,TGTGCCAGCAGTGAGCGCCCCCCGGGGGCAACTAATGAAAAACTGTTTTTT,CASSERPPGATNEKLFF
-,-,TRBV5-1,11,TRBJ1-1,TGCGCCAGCAGGGCGCAAGGTGAAGCTTTCTTT,CASRAQGEAFF
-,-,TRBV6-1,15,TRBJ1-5,TGTGCCAGCAGTGCGGGCGGACACCTAAATCAGCCCCAGCATTTT,CASSAGGHLNQPQHF
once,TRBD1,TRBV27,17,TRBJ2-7,TGTGCCAGCAGTTTATCACACCGACAGGGCCGAACCCCCTGGCAGTACTTC,CASSLSHRQGRTPWQYF